This passage covers 18 T cell receptor beta chains from one sample sequenced in a study of T cell repertoires in cytomegalovirus infection. TCRdb used MiXCR to reprocess the reads, holding one entry per CDR3 protein. The sample contains tens of thousands of distinct CDR3 sequences, 3.7% of which appear only once. Sequencing was done on a sample of PBMCs. The origin of the receptors is a human donor in good health (CMV status not recorded). Some clones in this sample may be carry-over from other donors' samples.

This clonotype has ten or more counts. V is TRBV5-4 and J is TRBJ1-3; D remains unclear. CDR1 and CDR2 (germline): SGHNT, YYREEE (reference sequence). The V gene lost 4 bases and the J gene lost 0 bases, with 17 bases spanning the gap. The CDR3 covers 17 residues. The CDR3 nucleotides read TGTGCCAGCAGCCCTAAAGGAAAGGCCTTCTCTGGAAACACCATATATTTT. This codes for CASSPKGKAFSGNTIYF.

This clonotype was seen at least ten times. The chain employs TRBV5-4 and TRBJ2-7; D is tentatively TRBD1 or TRBD2 (6 bases each). The ends were cut back, 4 bases at V and 6 bases at J, with 14 bases in the middle. CDR3 length: 13 residues. The V gene's germline CDR1 is SGHNT and CDR2 YYREEE (reference sequence). This CDR3 is CASSQGLASEQYF. Written as DNA, the CDR3 is TGTGCCAGCAGCCAGGGGCTAGCGAGCGAGCAGTACTTC.

Concerning this clonotype itself: Lacking the conserved final phenylalanine or tryptophan, this CDR3 likely reflects a read error. The chain carries TRBV18 and TRBJ2-5; D gene unclear. CDR1 and CDR2 from the germline V gene are KGHSH and LQKENI. This CDR3 has 15 amino acids. The CDR3 DNA reads TGTGCCAGCTCACCCTCGTGGGTCGGGCAAGAGCCCCAGTACGGC. Residues: CASSPSWVGQEPQYG.

Ten or more counts support this clonotype. The rearrangement links TRBV28 to TRBJ1-4, with D perhaps TRBD1 (6 bases). Trimming took off 6 bases at V and 8 bases at J, with 22 bases between the two ends. This CDR3 contains 16 residues. From germline, CDR1 is MDHEN and CDR2 SYDVKM. The CDR3 region is CASSPSSGAFEEKLFF. CDR3 nucleotides: TGTGCCAGCAGCCCATCCTCAGGGGCGTTTGAGGAAAAACTGTTTTTT.

This clonotype has at least ten counts. J is TRBJ1-4 and V is TRBV20-1, with D perhaps matching TRBD1 (5 bases). There are 14 residues in the CDR3. The germline V and J ends were trimmed by 0 bases and 5 bases, with 10 bases remaining between them. Germline V CDR1 and CDR2: DFQATT, SNEGSKA (reference sequence). DNA of the CDR3: TGCAGTGCTAGAGACCTGGGACTCAATGAAAAACTGTTTTTT. It is translated as CSARDLGLNEKLFF.

This clonotype was seen ten or more times. The chain employs TRBV7-2 and TRBJ2-7; maybe TRBD2 (5 bases). Germline assignment: CDR1 SGHTA and CDR2 FQGNSA. This CDR3 comprises 18 residues. Trimming removed 1 base at V and 2 bases at J, with 21 bases between. The CDR3 is CASSLVQRWAETAYEQYF. CDR3 DNA: TGTGCCAGCAGCTTAGTCCAGCGGTGGGCAGAGACTGCCTACGAGCAGTACTTC. Drawing the rest from reference TRBV7-2 and TRBJ2-7, the complete variable domain is GAGVSQSPSNKVTEKGKDVELRCDPISGHTALYWYRQSLGQGLEFLIYFQGNSAPDKSGLPSDRFSAERTGGSVSTLTIQRTQQEDSAVYLCASSLVQRWAETAYEQYFGPGTRLTVT.

This clonotype has at least ten counts. The CDR3 DNA reads TGCAGTGCCGCCGTTTGGGGACCCAAGGGCGAGCAGTACTTC. This sequence encodes CSAAVWGPKGEQYF. V is TRBV20-1 and J is TRBJ2-7; D is perhaps TRBD1 or TRBD2 (5 bases each). Deletions cut 6 bases from V and 6 bases from J, with 21 bases between. The CDR3 is 14 amino acids. Germline V gene lookup returns CDR1 DFQATT and CDR2 SNEGSKA (reference sequence).

This clonotype was found many times. The chain recombines TRBV6-1 with TRBJ2-3; either TRBD1 or TRBD2 may supply D (5 bases each). Germline assignment: CDR1 MNHNS and CDR2 SASEGT. V was clipped by 7 bases and J by 0 bases, with 14 bases between them. The CDR3 has 15 residues. CDR3 sequence reads: CASNIGDHSTDTQYF. CDR3 coding DNA: TGTGCCAGCAATATAGGGGACCATAGCACAGATACGCAGTATTTT.

The table lists this clonotype with many counts. The chain combines TRBV12-3 or TRBV12-4 with TRBJ1-1; no clear D. With 6 bases removed from V and 3 bases from J, the gap between germline ends came to 11 bases. The CDR3 is 13 residues long. The CDR3 here is CASSPGPDTEAFF. As DNA, the CDR3 is TGTGCCAGCAGCCCAGGACCGGACACTGAAGCTTTCTTT.

This clonotype was observed at least ten times. The chain is built from TRBV2 and TRBJ1-1; 7 bases are shared with TRBD1. CDR1 is SNHLY, CDR2 FYNNEI, per germline. Trimming cost V 8 bases and J 4 bases; bases outside gene matches: 1. The CDR3 spans 11 residues. The CDR3, as DNA: TGTGCCAGCCGACAGGGCACTGAAGCTTTCTTT. Translated, it gives CASRQGTEAFF.

This clonotype was seen many times. The genes are TRBV7-2 and TRBJ2-2; possible D gene TRBD2, 5 bases. Germline V gene lookup returns CDR1 SGHTA and CDR2 FQGNSA. V lost 5 bases and J 5 bases, leaving 15 bases between the germline ends. The CDR3 runs to 15 residues. In nucleotides, the CDR3 is TGTGCCAGCAGCCCAGGACGGGAAAGGACCGGGGAGCTGTTTTTT. As protein: CASSPGRERTGELFF.

This clonotype has a count of ten or more. J is TRBJ2-7 and V is TRBV7-9; D remains ambiguous. Germline CDR1 and CDR2: SEHNR and FQNEAQ (reference sequence). The CDR3 consists of 11 residues. V lost 4 bases to trimming and J lost 9 bases, with 10 bases between them. The CDR3 sequence: CASSSQVGQYF. CDR3 coding DNA: TGTGCCAGCAGCTCTCAAGTCGGGCAGTACTTC.

This clonotype was detected many times. The chain links TRBV28 to TRBJ2-3, with D unclear. The germline V and J ends were trimmed by 2 bases and 4 bases, with 7 bases remaining between them. This CDR3 has 13 amino acids. Per the germline V gene, CDR1 is MDHEN and CDR2 is SYDVKM. The CDR3 DNA sequence: TGTGCCAGCAGTTTAGGACCCGCAGATACGCAGTATTTT. Encoded protein: CASSLGPADTQYF.

This clonotype was seen many times. The V call is TRBV29-1, the J call TRBJ1-1; the D is unclear. This CDR3 is 13 amino acids long. The V gene's germline CDR1 is SQVTM and CDR2 ANQGSEA. Trimming removed 6 bases at V and 0 bases at J, with 11 bases between. CDR3 coding DNA: TGCAGCGTGGAGAGGAGTGTGAACACTGAAGCTTTCTTT. Encoded protein: CSVERSVNTEAFF.

This clonotype was observed many times. This chain joins TRBV7-2 and TRBJ1-5, with TRBD1 as a possible D gene (6 bases). The CDR3 runs to 13 residues. The germline CDR1 and CDR2 sequences are SGHTA and FQGNSA. The germline V and J ends were trimmed by 3 bases and 7 bases, with 10 bases remaining between them. CDR3 loop: CASSFIQGQPQHF. The CDR3 bases are TGTGCCAGCAGCTTTATACAGGGCCAGCCCCAGCATTTT.

This clonotype was counted at least ten times. V usage is TRBV19 and J usage is TRBJ2-1; 9 bases are a match to TRBD1. The CDR3 sequence is 13 residues long. Germline lookup yields CDR1 LNHDA and CDR2 SQIVND (reference sequence). The V and J ends lost 5 bases and 6 bases, in that order; junction bases with no gene match: 2. CDR3 in amino acids: CASSGQGTNEQFF. The CDR3 nucleotides read TGTGCCAGTAGTGGACAGGGGACCAATGAGCAGTTCTTC. The entire variable domain, with the rest obtained from reference TRBV19 and TRBJ2-1, is as follows: DGGITQSPKYLFRKEGQNVTLSCEQNLNHDAMYWYRQDPGQGLRLIYYSQIVNDFQKGDIAEGYSVSREKKESFPLTVTSAQKNPTAFYLCASSGQGTNEQFFGPGTRLTVL.

This clonotype was seen ten or more times. The CDR3 coding sequence is TGTGCCAGCAGCTACAAGACAGGCGGGGGCTACACCTTC. This encodes CASSYKTGGGYTF. The chain carries TRBV7-2 and TRBJ1-2, with D possibly being TRBD1 (6 bases). Trimming removed 4 bases from V and 8 bases from J, with 14 bases in between. There are 13 residues in the CDR3. Germline values: CDR1 SGHTA, CDR2 FQGNSA.

This clonotype has at least ten counts. The chain combines TRBV4-3 with TRBJ1-6, with D perhaps matching TRBD1 (5 bases). Per germline, CDR1 LGHNA and CDR2 YSLEER. Trimming pared 0 bases from V and 7 bases from J, leaving 13 bases between. CDR3 size: 16 residues. CDR3 DNA sequence: TGCGCCAGCAGCCAAGATCTCGCGCAGGGAAATTCACCCCTCCACTTT. Protein: CASSQDLAQGNSPLHF.